This TCR beta chain was sequenced for a study of control samples from healthy donors and cancer patients (dated by TCRdb to 2019 to 2021). Details on this clone: Its antigen is not yet known. No base quality information exists; no much larger clone differs at one position.

From V the trimming removes 2 bases and from J it removes 4 bases, while the gene matches leave 7 bases of the junction unaccounted for. CDR3 length: 15 amino acids, cysteine to phenylalanine. The entry retains the CDR3 DNA only, 45 bases that are in frame from base 1. CDR1 and CDR2, looked up from the germline V gene, are MGHRA and YSYEKL. To prepare the library, the immunoSEQ multiplex PCR assay was applied. TCRdb re-hosts the immuneACCESS table, in-frame sequences only. Its copies lack some clones; in the studies checked, an unresolved V gene accounts for under half of them, and the cause for the rest is not known. Here the sample has 120,000 or so clones; over 80% occur a single time. The leading ten clones occupy around 0.6% of the sample.

The sequenced sample was PBMCs. This TCR was recovered from an elderly man with head and neck cancer. In this chain, TRBV4-1 is recombined with TRBJ2-7; TRBD1 aligns with 8 central bases. Read as DNA, the sequence is TGCGCCAGCAGCCAACGACAGGGGAGAGTTTACGAGCAGTACTTC. Translated, this gives CASSQRQGRVYEQYF.